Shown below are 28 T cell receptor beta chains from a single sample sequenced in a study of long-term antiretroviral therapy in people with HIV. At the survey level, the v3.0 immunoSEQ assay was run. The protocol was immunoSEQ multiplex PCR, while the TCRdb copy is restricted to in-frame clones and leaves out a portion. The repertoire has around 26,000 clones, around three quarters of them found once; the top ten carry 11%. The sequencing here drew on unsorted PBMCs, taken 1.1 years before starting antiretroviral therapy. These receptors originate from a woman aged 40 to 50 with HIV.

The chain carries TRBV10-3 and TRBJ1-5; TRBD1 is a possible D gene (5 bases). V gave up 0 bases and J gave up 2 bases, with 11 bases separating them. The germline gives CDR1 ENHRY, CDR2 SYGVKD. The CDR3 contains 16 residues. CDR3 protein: CAISESGRGGNQPQHF. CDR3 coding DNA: TGTGCCATCAGTGAGTCGGGGAGGGGCGGCAATCAGCCCCAGCATTTT.

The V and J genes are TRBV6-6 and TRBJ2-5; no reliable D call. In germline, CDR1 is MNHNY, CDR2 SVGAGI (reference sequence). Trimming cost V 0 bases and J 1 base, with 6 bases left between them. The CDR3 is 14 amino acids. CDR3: CASSYSQLQETQYF. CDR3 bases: TGTGCCAGCAGTTACTCGCAGCTCCAAGAGACCCAGTACTTC.

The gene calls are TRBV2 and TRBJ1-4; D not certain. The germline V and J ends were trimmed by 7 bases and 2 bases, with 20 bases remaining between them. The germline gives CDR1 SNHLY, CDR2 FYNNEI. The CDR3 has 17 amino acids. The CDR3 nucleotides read TGTGCCAGCACGAAGCGACATATTTCGGCGACTAATGAAAAACTGTTTTTT. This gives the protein CASTKRHISATNEKLFF.

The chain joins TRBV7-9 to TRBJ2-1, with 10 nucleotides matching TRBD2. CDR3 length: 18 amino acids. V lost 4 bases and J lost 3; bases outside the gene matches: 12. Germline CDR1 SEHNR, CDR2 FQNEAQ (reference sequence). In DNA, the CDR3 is TGTGCCAGCAGCTCCAACCAGGGCGCTAGCGGGAGCTACAATGAGCAGTTCTTC. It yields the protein CASSSNQGASGSYNEQFF.

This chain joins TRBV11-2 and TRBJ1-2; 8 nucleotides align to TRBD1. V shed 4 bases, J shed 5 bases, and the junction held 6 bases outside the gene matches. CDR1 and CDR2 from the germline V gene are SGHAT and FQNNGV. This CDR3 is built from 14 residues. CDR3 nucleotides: TGTGCCAGCAGCTCTGGGACAGGTGATTATGGCTACACCTTC. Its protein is CASSSGTGDYGYTF. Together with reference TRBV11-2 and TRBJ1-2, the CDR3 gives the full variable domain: EAGVAQSPRYKIIEKRQSVAFWCNPISGHATLYWYQQILGQGPKLLIQFQNNGVVDDSQLPKDRFSAERLKGVDSTLKIQPAKLEDSAVYLCASSSGTGDYGYTFGSGTRLTVV.

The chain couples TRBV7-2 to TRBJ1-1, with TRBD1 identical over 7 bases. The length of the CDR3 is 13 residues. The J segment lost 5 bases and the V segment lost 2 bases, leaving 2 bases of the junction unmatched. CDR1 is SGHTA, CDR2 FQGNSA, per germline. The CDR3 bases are TGTGCCAGCAGCTTACAGGGGGGAACTGAAGCTTTCTTT. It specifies CASSLQGGTEAFF.

CDR3 sequence: CASSDRLVLGEQYF. The CDR3 DNA is TGTGCCAGCAGCGACAGACTAGTTCTCGGCGAGCAGTACTTC. The chain joins TRBV14 to TRBJ2-7, with TRBD2 as a possible D gene (6 bases). The CDR3 loop spans 14 amino acids. Germline CDR1 and CDR2: SGHDN and FVKESK. Trimming left V 5 bases short and J 6 bases short, with 17 bases between.

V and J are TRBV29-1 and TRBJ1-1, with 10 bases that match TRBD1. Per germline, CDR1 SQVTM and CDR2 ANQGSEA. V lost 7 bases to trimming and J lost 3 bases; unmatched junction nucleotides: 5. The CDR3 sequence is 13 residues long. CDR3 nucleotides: TGCAGCGCTGACAGGGGGCCGGACACTGAAGCTTTCTTT. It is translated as CSADRGPDTEAFF. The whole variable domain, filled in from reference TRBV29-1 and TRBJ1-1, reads SAVISQKPSRDICQRGTSLTIQCQVDSQVTMMFWYRQQPGQSLTLIATANQGSEATYESGFVIDKFPISRPNLTFSTLTVSNMSPEDSSIYLCSADRGPDTEAFFGQGTRLTVV.

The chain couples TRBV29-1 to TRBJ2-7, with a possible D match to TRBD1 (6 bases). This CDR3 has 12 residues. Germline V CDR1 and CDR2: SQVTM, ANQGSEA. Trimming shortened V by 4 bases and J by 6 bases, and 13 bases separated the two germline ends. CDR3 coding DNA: TGCAGCGTTGTAGTCAGGGGTGTCGAGCAGTACTTC. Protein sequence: CSVVVRGVEQYF.

The CDR3 sequence is CASRVTSQRGKLFF. The CDR3, as DNA: TGTGCCAGTAGAGTCACATCGCAACGGGGGAAACTGTTTTTT. The gene calls are TRBV19 and TRBJ1-4, with D perhaps matching TRBD1 (5 bases). The CDR3 contains 14 residues. Looked up from germline, CDR1 is LNHDA and CDR2 is SQIVND (reference sequence). V lost 6 bases, J lost 11 bases, and 19 bases lay in between. The whole variable domain, filled in from reference TRBV19 and TRBJ1-4, reads DGGITQSPKYLFRKEGQNVTLSCEQNLNHDAMYWYRQDPGQGLRLIYYSQIVNDFQKGDIAEGYSVSREKKESFPLTVTSAQKNPTAFYLCASRVTSQRGKLFFGSGTQLSVL.

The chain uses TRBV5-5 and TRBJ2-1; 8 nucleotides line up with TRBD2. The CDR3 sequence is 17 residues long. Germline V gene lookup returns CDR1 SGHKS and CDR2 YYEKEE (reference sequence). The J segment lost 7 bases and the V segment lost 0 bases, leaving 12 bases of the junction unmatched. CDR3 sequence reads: CASSLGWSAGASNEQFF. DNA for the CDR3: TGTGCCAGCAGCTTGGGCTGGTCAGCGGGAGCCTCTAATGAGCAGTTCTTC.

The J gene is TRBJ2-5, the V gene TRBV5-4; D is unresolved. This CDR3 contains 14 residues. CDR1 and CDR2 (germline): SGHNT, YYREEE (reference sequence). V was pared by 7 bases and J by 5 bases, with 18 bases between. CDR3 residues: CASSPGRSRETQYF. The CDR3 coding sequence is TGTGCCAGCTCCCCCGGACGCAGCCGGGAGACCCAGTACTTC.

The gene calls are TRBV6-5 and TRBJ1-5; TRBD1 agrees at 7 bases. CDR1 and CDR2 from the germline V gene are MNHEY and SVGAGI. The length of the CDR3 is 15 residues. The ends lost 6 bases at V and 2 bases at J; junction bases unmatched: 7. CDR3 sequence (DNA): TGTGCCAGCAGCCGCGACAGGGAGGGCAATCAGCCCCAGCATTTT. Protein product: CASSRDREGNQPQHF.

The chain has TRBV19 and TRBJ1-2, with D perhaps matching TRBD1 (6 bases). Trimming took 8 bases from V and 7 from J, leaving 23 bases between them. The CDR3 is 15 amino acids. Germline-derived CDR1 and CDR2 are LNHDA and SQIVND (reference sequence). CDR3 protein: CASADPGTSVRGYTF. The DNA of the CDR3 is TGTGCCAGTGCCGATCCCGGGACATCCGTACGTGGCTACACCTTC.

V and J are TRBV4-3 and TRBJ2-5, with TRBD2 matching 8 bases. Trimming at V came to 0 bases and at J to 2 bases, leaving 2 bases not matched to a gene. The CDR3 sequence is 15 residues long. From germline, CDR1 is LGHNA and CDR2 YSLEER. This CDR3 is CASSQDSGEQETQYF. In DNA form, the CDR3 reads TGCGCCAGCAGCCAAGATAGCGGGGAGCAAGAGACCCAGTACTTC.

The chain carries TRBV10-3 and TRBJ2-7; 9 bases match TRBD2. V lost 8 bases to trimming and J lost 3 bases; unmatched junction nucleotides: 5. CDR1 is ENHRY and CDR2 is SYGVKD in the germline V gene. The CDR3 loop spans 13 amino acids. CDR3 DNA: TGTGCCATCCGTAGCGGGGGTAACTACGAGCAGTACTTC. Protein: CAIRSGGNYEQYF.

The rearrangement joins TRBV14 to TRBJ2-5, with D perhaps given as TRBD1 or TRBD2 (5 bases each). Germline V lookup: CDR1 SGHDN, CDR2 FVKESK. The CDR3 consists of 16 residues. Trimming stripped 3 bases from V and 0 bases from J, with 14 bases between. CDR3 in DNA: TGTGCCAGCAGCCAGTTCGGTGGGGGTAACCAAGAGACCCAGTACTTC. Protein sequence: CASSQFGGGNQETQYF. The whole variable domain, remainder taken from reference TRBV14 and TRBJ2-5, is EAGVTQFPSHSVIEKGQTVTLRCDPISGHDNLYWYRRVMGKEIKFLLHFVKESKQDESGMPNNRFLAERTGGTYSTLKVQPAELEDSGVYFCASSQFGGGNQETQYFGPGTRLLVL.

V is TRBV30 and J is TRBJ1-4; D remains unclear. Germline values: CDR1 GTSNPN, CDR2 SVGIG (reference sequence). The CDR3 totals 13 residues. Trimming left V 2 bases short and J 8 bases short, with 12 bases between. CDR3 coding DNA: TGTGCCTGGAGTTTCGGGGATAGGGAAAAACTGTTTTTT. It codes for CAWSFGDREKLFF.

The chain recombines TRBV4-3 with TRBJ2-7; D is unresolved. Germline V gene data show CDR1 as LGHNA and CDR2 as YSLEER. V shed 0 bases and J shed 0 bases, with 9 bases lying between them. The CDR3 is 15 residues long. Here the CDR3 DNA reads TGCGCCAGCAGCCAAGACTTGGGGTACTCCTACGAGCAGTACTTC. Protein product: CASSQDLGYSYEQYF.

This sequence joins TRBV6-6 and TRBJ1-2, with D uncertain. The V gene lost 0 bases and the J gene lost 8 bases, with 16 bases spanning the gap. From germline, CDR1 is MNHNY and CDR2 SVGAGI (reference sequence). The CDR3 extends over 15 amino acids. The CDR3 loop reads CASSYSPTGTTGYTF. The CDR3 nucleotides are TGTGCCAGCAGTTACTCCCCTACGGGCACTACCGGCTACACCTTC.

Here the CDR3 DNA reads TGCGCCAGCAGCCAAGGGACAGGGGGTTTGGGTGAAGCTTTCTTT. Its protein product is CASSQGTGGLGEAFF. The genes are TRBV4-3 and TRBJ1-1; TRBD1 aligns across 10 bases. The CDR3 covers 15 residues. The V segment lost 1 base and the J segment 7 bases; nucleotides outside the gene matches: 6. CDR1 and CDR2 (germline): LGHNA, YSLEER.

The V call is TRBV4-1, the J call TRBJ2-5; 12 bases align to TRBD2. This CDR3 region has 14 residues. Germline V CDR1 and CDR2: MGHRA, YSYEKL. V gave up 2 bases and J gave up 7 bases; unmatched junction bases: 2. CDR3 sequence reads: CASSQLLAGGTQYF. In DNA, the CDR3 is TGCGCCAGCAGCCAACTACTAGCGGGAGGGACCCAGTACTTC.

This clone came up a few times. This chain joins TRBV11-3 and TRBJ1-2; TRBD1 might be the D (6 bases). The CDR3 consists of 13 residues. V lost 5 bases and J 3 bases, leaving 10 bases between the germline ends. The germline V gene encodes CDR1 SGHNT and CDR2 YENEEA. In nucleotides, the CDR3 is TGTGCCAGCAGCGAGGGGGAGCACTATGGCTACACCTTC. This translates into CASSEGEHYGYTF. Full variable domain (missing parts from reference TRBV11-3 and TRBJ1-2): EAGVVQSPRYKIIEKKQPVAFWCNPISGHNTLYWYLQNLGQGPELLIRYENEEAVDDSQLPKDRFSAERLKGVDSTLKIQPAELGDSAVYLCASSEGEHYGYTFGSGTRLTVV.

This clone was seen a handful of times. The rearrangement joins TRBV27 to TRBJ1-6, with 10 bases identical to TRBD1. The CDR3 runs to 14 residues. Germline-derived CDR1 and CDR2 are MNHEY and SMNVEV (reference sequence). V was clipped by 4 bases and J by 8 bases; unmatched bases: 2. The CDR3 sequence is CASSWDRGDSPLHF. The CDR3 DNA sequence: TGTGCCAGCAGTTGGGACAGGGGTGATTCACCCCTCCACTTT.

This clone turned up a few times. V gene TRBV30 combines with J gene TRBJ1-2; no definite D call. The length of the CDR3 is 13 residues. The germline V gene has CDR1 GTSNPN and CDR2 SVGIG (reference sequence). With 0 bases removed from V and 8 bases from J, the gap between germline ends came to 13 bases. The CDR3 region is CAWSVGPSLGYTF. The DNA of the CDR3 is TGTGCCTGGAGTGTTGGGCCCTCATTAGGCTACACCTTC.

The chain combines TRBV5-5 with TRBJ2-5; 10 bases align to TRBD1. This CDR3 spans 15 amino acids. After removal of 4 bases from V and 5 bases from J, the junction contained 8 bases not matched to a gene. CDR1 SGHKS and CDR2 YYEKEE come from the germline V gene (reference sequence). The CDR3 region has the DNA TGTGCCAGCAGCGGCGGGACAGGGGCGGCGGAGACCCAGTACTTC. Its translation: CASSGGTGAAETQYF.

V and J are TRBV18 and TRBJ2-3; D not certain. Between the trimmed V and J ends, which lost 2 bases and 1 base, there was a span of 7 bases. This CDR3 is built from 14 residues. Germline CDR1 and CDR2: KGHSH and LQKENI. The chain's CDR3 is CASSPLGRTDTQYF. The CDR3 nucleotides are TGTGCCAGCTCACCATTAGGACGCACAGATACGCAGTATTTT. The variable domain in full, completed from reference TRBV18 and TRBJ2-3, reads NAGVMQNPRHLVRRRGQEARLRCSPMKGHSHVYWYRQLPEEGLKFMVYLQKENIIDESGMPKERFSAEFPKEGPSILRIQQVVRGDSAAYFCASSPLGRTDTQYFGPGTRLTVL.

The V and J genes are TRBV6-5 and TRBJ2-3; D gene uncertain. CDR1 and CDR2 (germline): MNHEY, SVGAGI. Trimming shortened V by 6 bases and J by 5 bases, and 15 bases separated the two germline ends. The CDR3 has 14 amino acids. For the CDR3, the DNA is TGTGCCAGCAGACCTATGGGTTCGGGAGATACGCAGTATTTT. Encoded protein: CASRPMGSGDTQYF.